These 14 T cell receptor beta chains came from one sample sequenced in a study of neurological immune-mediated disorders. TCRdb recomputed calls from the 5' RACE reads with MiXCR, one row per CDR3 protein. The sample carries around 49,000 distinct CDR3 sequences, around 13% recorded once. Time point of the sample: longitudinal time-point 2. The sequencing sample was made of PBMCs. These receptors came from a male donor with HTLV-1-associated myelopathy (HAM/TSP).

This clonotype was counted at least ten times. The genes are TRBV6-2 or TRBV6-3 and TRBJ2-2; 8 nucleotides align to TRBD1. This CDR3 spans 16 amino acids. Germline values: CDR1 MNHEY, CDR2 SVGEGT. V lost 5 bases, J lost 2 bases, and 7 bases stayed unmatched. The CDR3 region has the DNA TGTGCCAGCAGTGCCCACAGGGGGTCAAACACCGGGGAGCTGTTTTTT. Encoded protein: CASSAHRGSNTGELFF.

This clonotype came up a few times. The chain has TRBV29-1 and TRBJ2-1, with D unresolved. Per the germline V gene, CDR1 is SQVTM and CDR2 is ANQGSEA. The CDR3 contains 13 residues. Trimming stripped 0 bases from V and 4 bases from J, with 7 bases between. The CDR3 DNA reads TGCAGCGTTGAAGAACAGATATACAATGAGCAGTTCTTC. Amino acids: CSVEEQIYNEQFF.

This clonotype has ten or more counts. The chain joins TRBV27 to TRBJ1-1, with D hard to call. From germline, CDR1 is MNHEY and CDR2 SMNVEV (reference sequence). The CDR3 extends over 14 amino acids. Trimming took 2 bases from V and 4 from J, leaving 11 bases between them. The CDR3 DNA is TGTGCCAGCAGTTTAAGGACCCTGGCCACTGAAGCTTTCTTT. This codes for CASSLRTLATEAFF.

As to this clonotype: A read error may explain this, as a much larger clone is one base away. The V call is TRBV7-8, the J call TRBJ2-2; D perhaps matches TRBD2 (6 bases). Germline CDR1 reads SGHVS; CDR2 reads FQNEAQ. The CDR3 has 15 residues. The ends were cut back, 3 bases at V and 1 base at J, with 9 bases in the middle. The CDR3 region is CASSLVGGNTGELFF. CDR3 bases: TGTGCCAGCAGCTTGGTCGGGGGGAACACCGGGGAGCTGTTTTTT.

This clonotype was seen many times. The chain joins TRBV5-1 to TRBJ1-1; D unclear. From germline, CDR1 is SGHRS and CDR2 YFSETQ. V was trimmed by 0 bases and J by 11 bases, leaving 8 bases between them. The CDR3 covers 11 residues. The CDR3 region is CASSLGGMAFF. Written as DNA, the CDR3 is TGCGCCAGCAGCTTGGGCGGAATGGCTTTCTTT.

This clonotype was detected many times. J is TRBJ2-1 and V is TRBV15; TRBD1 matches 8 bases. V dropped 3 bases and J dropped 8; count of bases not matched to a gene: 9. This CDR3 contains 15 residues. The germline gives CDR1 LNHNV, CDR2 YYDKDF (reference sequence). In DNA, the CDR3 is TGTGCCACCAGCAGCCACCGGGACAGGTGGCATGAGCAGTTCTTC. This gives the protein CATSSHRDRWHEQFF. Full variable domain (remainder filled in from reference TRBV15 and TRBJ2-1): DAMVIQNPRYQVTQFGKPVTLSCSQTLNHNVMYWYQQKSSQAPKLLFHYYDKDFNNEADTPDNFQSRRPNTSFCFLDIRSPGLGDTAMYLCATSSHRDRWHEQFFGPGTRLTVL.

This clonotype turned up a few times. This chain links TRBV11-2 with TRBJ2-3; D unresolved. CDR1 and CDR2 (germline): SGHAT, FQNNGV. Trimming pared 7 bases from V and 1 base from J, leaving 12 bases between. The CDR3 length is 14 residues. The DNA of the CDR3 is TGTGCCAGCACTTCAGGACGGCGCACAGATACGCAGTATTTT. It encodes CASTSGRRTDTQYF. Combining the CDR3 with reference TRBV11-2 and TRBJ2-3 gives the whole variable domain EAGVAQSPRYKIIEKRQSVAFWCNPISGHATLYWYQQILGQGPKLLIQFQNNGVVDDSQLPKDRFSAERLKGVDSTLKIQPAKLEDSAVYLCASTSGRRTDTQYFGPGTRLTVL.

This clonotype was seen repeatedly, ten times or more. CDR3 sequence: CASSAPTSSWSEQFF. The CDR3, as DNA: TGTGCCAGCAGCGCCCCTACTAGTAGTTGGAGTGAGCAGTTCTTC. V is TRBV9 and J is TRBJ2-1, with a possible D match to TRBD2 (5 bases). The germline V gene encodes CDR1 SGDLS and CDR2 YYNGEE. There are 15 residues in the CDR3. Trimming removed 3 bases from V and 9 bases from J, with 19 bases in between.

This clonotype was observed at least ten times. The chain joins TRBV12-3 or TRBV12-4 to TRBJ2-5; the D is unclear. Trimming removed 4 bases from V and 5 bases from J, with 5 bases in between. CDR3 length equals 11 residues. CDR3 in amino acids: CASSWRETQYF. The DNA of the CDR3 is TGTGCCAGCAGTTGGCGGGAGACCCAGTACTTC.

This clonotype was recorded at least ten times. The chain links TRBV5-1 to TRBJ2-1; 12 nucleotides match TRBD2. The CDR3 contains 15 residues. Looked up from germline, CDR1 is SGHRS and CDR2 is YFSETQ. The V and J ends lost 3 bases and 5 bases, in that order; junction bases with no gene match: 3. CDR3 in DNA: TGCGCCAGCAGCTCCCGGACTAGCGGGAACAATGAGCAGTTCTTC. It yields the protein CASSSRTSGNNEQFF.

At least ten counts were recorded for this clonotype. V and J are TRBV7-2 and TRBJ1-3, with TRBD1 identical over 8 bases. The CDR3 extends over 15 amino acids. The J segment lost 2 bases and the V segment lost 1 base, leaving 1 base of the junction unmatched. CDR1 and CDR2 (germline): SGHTA, FQGNSA. CDR3 protein: CASSLVGQAGNTIYF. The CDR3 coding sequence is TGTGCCAGCAGCTTAGTGGGACAGGCTGGAAACACCATATATTTT.

This clonotype was counted ten times or more. The chain has TRBV10-3 and TRBJ2-1; TRBD1 agrees at 9 bases. This CDR3 spans 14 amino acids. Germline V gene data show CDR1 as ENHRY and CDR2 as SYGVKD. V was pared by 6 bases and J by 7 bases, with 7 bases of the junction left unmatched. The CDR3 is CAIRPQGADNEQFF. The CDR3 DNA follows: TGTGCCATCAGGCCACAGGGGGCTGATAATGAGCAGTTCTTC.

The chain joins TRBV15 to TRBJ2-1, with TRBD1 as a possible D gene (5 bases). Trimming took off 5 bases at V and 10 bases at J, with 15 bases between the two ends. Germline assignment: CDR1 LNHNV and CDR2 YYDKDF (reference sequence). This CDR3 comprises 13 residues. The CDR3 DNA sequence: TGTGCCACCAGCCTTACCCGGCAGGGAGAGCAGTTCTTC. It is translated as CATSLTRQGEQFF.

This clonotype has a count of ten or more. The CDR3: CASSFSGVTNYEQYF. CDR3 DNA sequence: TGTGCCAGCAGTTTCTCCGGGGTCACAAACTACGAGCAGTACTTC. The chain has TRBV27 and TRBJ2-7; tentatively, D is TRBD2 (5 bases). Germline lookup yields CDR1 MNHEY and CDR2 SMNVEV (reference sequence). V was clipped by 3 bases and J by 3 bases, with 15 bases between them. The CDR3 totals 15 residues.